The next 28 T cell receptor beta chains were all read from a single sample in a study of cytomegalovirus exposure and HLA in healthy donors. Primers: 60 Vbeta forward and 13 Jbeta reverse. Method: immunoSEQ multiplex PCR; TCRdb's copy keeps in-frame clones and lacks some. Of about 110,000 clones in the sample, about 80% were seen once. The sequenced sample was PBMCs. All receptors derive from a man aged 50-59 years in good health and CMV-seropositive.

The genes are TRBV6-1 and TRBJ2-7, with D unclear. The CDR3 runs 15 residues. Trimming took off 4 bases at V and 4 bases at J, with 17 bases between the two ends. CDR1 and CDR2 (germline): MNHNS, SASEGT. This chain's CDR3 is CASSGSALLTYEQYF. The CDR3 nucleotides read TGTGCCAGCAGTGGAAGCGCCCTATTAACGTACGAGCAGTACTTC.

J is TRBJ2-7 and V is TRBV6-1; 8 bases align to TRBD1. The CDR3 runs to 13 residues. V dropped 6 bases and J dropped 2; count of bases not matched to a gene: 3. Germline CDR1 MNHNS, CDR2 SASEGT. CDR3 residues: CASRVQGAYEQYF. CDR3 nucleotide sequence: TGTGCCAGCAGGGTACAGGGGGCCTACGAGCAGTACTTC.

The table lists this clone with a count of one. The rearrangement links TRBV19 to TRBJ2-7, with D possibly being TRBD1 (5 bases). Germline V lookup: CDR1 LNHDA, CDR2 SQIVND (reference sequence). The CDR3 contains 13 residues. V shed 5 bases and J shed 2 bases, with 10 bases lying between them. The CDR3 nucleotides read TGTGCCAGTAGTCAAACAGGAACCTACGAGCAGTACTTC. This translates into CASSQTGTYEQYF.

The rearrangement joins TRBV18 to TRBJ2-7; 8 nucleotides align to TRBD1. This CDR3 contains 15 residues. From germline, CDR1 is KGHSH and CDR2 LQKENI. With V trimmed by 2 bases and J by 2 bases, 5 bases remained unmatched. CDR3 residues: CASSPTTGATYEQYF. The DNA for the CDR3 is TGTGCCAGCTCACCAACGACAGGGGCGACCTACGAGCAGTACTTC. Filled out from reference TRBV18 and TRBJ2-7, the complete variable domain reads NAGVMQNPRHLVRRRGQEARLRCSPMKGHSHVYWYRQLPEEGLKFMVYLQKENIIDESGMPKERFSAEFPKEGPSILRIQQVVRGDSAAYFCASSPTTGATYEQYFGPGTRLTVT.

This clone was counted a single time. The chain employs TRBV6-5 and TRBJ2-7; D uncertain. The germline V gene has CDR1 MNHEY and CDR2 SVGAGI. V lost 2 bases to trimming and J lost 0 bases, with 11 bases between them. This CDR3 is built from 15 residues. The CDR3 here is CASSYDDNPSYEQYF. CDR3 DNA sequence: TGTGCCAGCAGTTACGATGACAACCCCTCCTACGAGCAGTACTTC.

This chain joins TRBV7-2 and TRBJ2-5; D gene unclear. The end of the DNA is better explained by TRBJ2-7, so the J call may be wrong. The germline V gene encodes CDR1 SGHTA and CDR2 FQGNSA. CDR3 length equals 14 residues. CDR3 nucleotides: TGTGCCAGCAGCTTAGCCGCCACGAGCTACGAGCAGTACTTC. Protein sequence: CASSLAATSYEQYF.

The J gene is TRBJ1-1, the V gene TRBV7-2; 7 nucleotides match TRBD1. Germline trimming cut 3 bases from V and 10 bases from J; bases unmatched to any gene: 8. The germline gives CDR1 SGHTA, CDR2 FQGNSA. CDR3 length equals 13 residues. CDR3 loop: CASSFGQVVRAFF. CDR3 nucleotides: TGTGCCAGCAGCTTTGGACAGGTGGTACGAGCTTTCTTT.

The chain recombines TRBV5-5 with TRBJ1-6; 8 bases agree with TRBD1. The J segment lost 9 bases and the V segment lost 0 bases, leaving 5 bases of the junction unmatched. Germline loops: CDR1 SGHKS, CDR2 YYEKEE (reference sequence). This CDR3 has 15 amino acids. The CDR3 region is CASSLVPGGGSPLHF. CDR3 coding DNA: TGTGCCAGCAGCTTGGTTCCAGGGGGCGGTTCACCCCTCCACTTT.

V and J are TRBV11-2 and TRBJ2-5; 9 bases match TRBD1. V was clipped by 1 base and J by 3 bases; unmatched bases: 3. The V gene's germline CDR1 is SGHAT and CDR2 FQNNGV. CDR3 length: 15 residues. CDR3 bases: TGTGCCAGCAGCTTAGCCAGGACAGGGGAAGAGACCCAGTACTTC. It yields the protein CASSLARTGEETQYF.

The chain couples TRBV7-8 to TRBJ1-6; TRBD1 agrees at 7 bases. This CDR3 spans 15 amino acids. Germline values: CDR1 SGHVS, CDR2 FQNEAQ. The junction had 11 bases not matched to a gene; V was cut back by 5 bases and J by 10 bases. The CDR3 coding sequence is TGTGCCAGCAGCCCTGAGGGGGCGGGAAAATCACCCCTCCACTTT. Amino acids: CASSPEGAGKSPLHF.

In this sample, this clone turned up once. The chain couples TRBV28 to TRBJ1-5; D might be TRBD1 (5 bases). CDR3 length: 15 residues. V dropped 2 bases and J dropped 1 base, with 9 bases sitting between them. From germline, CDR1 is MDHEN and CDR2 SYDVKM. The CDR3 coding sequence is TGTGCCAGCAGTTTAAACGGGGGGAGCAATCAGCCCCAGCATTTT. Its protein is CASSLNGGSNQPQHF.

Written as DNA, the CDR3 is TGTGCCAGCAGTGTGACAGGGGTGACTGAAGCTTTCTTT. This codes for CASSVTGVTEAFF. The chain links TRBV25-1 to TRBJ1-1; 8 nucleotides agree with TRBD1. The CDR3 runs to 13 residues. V lost 4 bases and J lost 5; bases outside the gene matches: 3. Germline V gene lookup returns CDR1 MGHDK and CDR2 SYGVNS. Variable domain in full (rest from reference TRBV25-1 and TRBJ1-1): EADIYQTPRYLVIGTGKKITLECSQTMGHDKMYWYQQDPGMELHLIHYSYGVNSTEKGDLSSESTVSRIRTEHFPLTLESARPSHTSQYLCASSVTGVTEAFFGQGTRLTVV.

CDR3 protein: CASSLATGQGVDVAFF. CDR3 sequence (DNA): TGCGCCAGCAGCTTGGCCACGGGACAGGGCGTGGATGTAGCTTTCTTT. V usage is TRBV5-1 and J usage is TRBJ1-1; 9 bases agree with TRBD1. Germline V CDR1 and CDR2: SGHRS, YFSETQ. The ends lost 0 bases at V and 10 bases at J; junction bases unmatched: 13. This CDR3 spans 16 amino acids.

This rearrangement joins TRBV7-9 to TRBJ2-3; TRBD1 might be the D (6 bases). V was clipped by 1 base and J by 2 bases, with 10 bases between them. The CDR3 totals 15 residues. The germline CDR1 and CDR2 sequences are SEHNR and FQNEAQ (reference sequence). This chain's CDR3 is CASSLDLGATDTQYF. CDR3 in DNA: TGTGCCAGCAGCTTAGATCTGGGGGCCACAGATACGCAGTATTTT. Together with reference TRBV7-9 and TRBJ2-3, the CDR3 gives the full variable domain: DTGVSQNPRHKITKRGQNVTFRCDPISEHNRLYWYRQTLGQGPEFLTYFQNEAQLEKSRLLSDRFSAERPKGSFSTLEIQRTEQGDSAMYLCASSLDLGATDTQYFGPGTRLTVL.

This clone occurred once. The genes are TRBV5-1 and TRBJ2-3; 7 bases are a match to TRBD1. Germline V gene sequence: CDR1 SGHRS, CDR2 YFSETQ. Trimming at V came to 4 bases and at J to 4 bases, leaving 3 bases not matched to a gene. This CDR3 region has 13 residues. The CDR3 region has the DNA TGCGCCAGCAGCCGCGACAGGGCAGATACGCAGTATTTT. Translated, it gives CASSRDRADTQYF.

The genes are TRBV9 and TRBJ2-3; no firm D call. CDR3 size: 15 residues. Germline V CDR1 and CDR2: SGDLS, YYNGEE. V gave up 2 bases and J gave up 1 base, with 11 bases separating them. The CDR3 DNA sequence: TGTGCCAGCAGCGTGGGCCCTATGGGCACAGATACGCAGTATTTT. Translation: CASSVGPMGTDTQYF.

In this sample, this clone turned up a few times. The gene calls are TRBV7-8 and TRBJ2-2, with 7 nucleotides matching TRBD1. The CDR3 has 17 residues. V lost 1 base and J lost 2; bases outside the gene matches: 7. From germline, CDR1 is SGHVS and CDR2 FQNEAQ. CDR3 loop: CASSLDPGQPNTGELFF. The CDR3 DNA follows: TGTGCCAGCAGCTTAGACCCGGGACAGCCAAACACCGGGGAGCTGTTTTTT.

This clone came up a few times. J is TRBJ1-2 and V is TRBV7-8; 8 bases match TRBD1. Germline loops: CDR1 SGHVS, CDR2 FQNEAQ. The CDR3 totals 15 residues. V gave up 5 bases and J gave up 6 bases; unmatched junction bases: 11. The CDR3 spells CASSARTGNAHGYTF. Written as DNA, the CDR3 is TGTGCCAGCAGCGCCCGGACAGGGAACGCGCATGGCTACACCTTC.

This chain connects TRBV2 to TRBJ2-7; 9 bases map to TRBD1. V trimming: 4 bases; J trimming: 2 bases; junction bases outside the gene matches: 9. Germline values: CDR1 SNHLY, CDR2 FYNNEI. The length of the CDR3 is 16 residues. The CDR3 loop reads CASSGPQGAVAYEQYF. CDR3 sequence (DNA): TGTGCCAGCAGTGGCCCACAGGGGGCCGTCGCCTACGAGCAGTACTTC.

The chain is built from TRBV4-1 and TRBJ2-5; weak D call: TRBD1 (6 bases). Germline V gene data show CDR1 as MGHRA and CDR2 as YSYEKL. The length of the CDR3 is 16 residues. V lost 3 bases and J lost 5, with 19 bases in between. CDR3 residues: CASSQVQGILGETQYF. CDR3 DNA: TGCGCCAGCAGCCAGGTACAGGGAATCTTAGGGGAGACCCAGTACTTC.

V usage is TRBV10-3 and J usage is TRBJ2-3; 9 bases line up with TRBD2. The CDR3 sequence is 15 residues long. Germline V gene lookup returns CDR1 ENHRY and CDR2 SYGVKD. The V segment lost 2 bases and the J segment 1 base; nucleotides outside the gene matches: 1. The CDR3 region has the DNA TGTGCCATCAGTGAGAAGCGGGGGGGCACAGATACGCAGTATTTT. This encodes CAISEKRGGTDTQYF.

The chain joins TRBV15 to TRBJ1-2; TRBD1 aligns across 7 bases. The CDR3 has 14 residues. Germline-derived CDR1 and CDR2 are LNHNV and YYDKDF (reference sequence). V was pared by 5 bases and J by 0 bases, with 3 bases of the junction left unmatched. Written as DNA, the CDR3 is TGTGCCACCAGCCCAGGGGGGACTAACTATGGCTACACCTTC. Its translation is CATSPGGTNYGYTF.

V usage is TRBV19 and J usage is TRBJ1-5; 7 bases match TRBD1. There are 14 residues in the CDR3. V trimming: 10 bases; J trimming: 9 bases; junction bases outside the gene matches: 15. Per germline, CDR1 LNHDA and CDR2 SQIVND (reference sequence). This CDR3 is CATTGAGGIGPQHF. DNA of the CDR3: TGTGCCACCACCGGGGCAGGGGGTATTGGGCCCCAGCATTTT. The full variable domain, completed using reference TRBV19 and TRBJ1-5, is DGGITQSPKYLFRKEGQNVTLSCEQNLNHDAMYWYRQDPGQGLRLIYYSQIVNDFQKGDIAEGYSVSREKKESFPLTVTSAQKNPTAFYLCATTGAGGIGPQHFGDGTRLSIL.

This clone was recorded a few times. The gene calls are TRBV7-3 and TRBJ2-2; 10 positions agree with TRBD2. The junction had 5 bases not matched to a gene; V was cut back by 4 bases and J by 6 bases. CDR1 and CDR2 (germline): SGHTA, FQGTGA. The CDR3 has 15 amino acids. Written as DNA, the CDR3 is TGTGCCAGCAGCTCTAGCGGGAGAAGGTCCGGGGAGCTGTTTTTT. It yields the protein CASSSSGRRSGELFF.

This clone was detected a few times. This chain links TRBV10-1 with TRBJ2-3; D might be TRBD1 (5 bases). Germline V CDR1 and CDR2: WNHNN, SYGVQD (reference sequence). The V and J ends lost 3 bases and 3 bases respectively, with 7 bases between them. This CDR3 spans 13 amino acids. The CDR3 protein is CASSDRGTDTQYF. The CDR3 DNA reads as TGCGCCAGCAGTGATAGGGGAACAGATACGCAGTATTTT.

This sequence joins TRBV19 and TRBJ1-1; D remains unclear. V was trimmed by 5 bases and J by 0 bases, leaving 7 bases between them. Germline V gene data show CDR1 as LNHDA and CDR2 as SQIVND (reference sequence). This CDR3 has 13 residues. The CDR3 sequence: CASSSQMNTEAFF. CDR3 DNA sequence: TGTGCCAGTAGTTCTCAGATGAACACTGAAGCTTTCTTT.

CDR3: CASSLQGLSDEQYF. CDR3 DNA sequence: TGTGCCAGCAGTTTACAGGGGCTCTCGGACGAGCAGTACTTC. The chain joins TRBV2 to TRBJ2-7; 7 nucleotides align to TRBD1. This CDR3 region has 14 residues. Germline V lookup: CDR1 SNHLY, CDR2 FYNNEI. Germline trimming cut 5 bases from V and 5 bases from J; bases unmatched to any gene: 9.

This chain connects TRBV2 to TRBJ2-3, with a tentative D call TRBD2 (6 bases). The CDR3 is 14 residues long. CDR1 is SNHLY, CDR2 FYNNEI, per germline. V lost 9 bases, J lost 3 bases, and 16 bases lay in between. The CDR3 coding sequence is TGTGCCAGGGGACTTGGGCGGGAAACAGATACGCAGTATTTT. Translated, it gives CARGLGRETDTQYF.